The clone carrying this T cell receptor beta chain was picked up many times. No antigen is known for it. This sample is part of a study of T cell repertoires in cytomegalovirus infection. Study-level information: A matching HLA type, together with CMV infection, was signaled by public TCR beta signatures.

TCRdb passed the reads through MiXCR, listing each CDR3 protein once. The profile shows around 270,000 distinct CDR3 sequences, approximately 10% of them singletons. This CDR3 has 16 residues. Germline lookup yields CDR1 SGHVS and CDR2 FNYEAQ. J gave up 2 bases and V 5 bases, and 5 bases lay outside the gene matches. Study results and caveats: The cumulative frequency of public TCR beta families identified carriers of CMV plus the relevant HLA. Dominating the ex vivo response were TCR beta clonotypes that were CMV-specific and HLA-C-restricted.

Specimen: PBMCs. V and J are TRBV7-6 and TRBJ2-3; TRBD2 agrees at 12 bases. This sequence originates from a human donor in good health (CMV status not recorded). Some clones in this sample may be carry-over from other donors' samples. In nucleotides, the CDR3 is TGTGCCAGCAGCCTGACTAGCGGGAGTCCCACAGATACGCAGTATTTT. Translating it yields CASSLTSGSPTDTQYF.